This entry lists 31 T cell receptor beta chains sequenced from one sample in a study of T-cell reconstitution after alpha-beta-depleted transplantation in children. Study-level points and caveats: Newly produced T cells mostly accounted for T-cell counts and diversity one year post-transplant.

Their antigen targets remain unknown. Preparation of the TCRbeta library used unique molecular identifiers. TCRdb redid the calling of the PCR reads with MiXCR, one entry per CDR3 protein. The sample consists of some 300,000 distinct CDR3 sequences, 6.5% to 9% of them appearing once. Material: peripheral blood, obtained 360 days after TCRalphabeta/CD19-depleted stem cell transplant. The receptors were gathered from a female patient aged 2-9 years who had a stem cell transplant for Fanconi anemia, so the T cells may come from the graft donor.

The chain is built from TRBV7-3 and TRBJ2-3; 13 bases are shared with TRBD2. Trimming removed 2 bases from V and 4 bases from J; junction bases left unmatched: 3. In germline, CDR1 is SGHTA, CDR2 FQGTGA. The CDR3 is made up of 16 amino acids. The CDR3 is CASSLGLAGAADTQYF. For the CDR3, the DNA is TGTGCCAGCAGCTTAGGACTAGCGGGAGCAGCAGATACGCAGTATTTT.

This clonotype was seen at least ten times. The chain has TRBV6-1 and TRBJ1-1, with no clear D. This CDR3 region has 15 residues. CDR1 and CDR2 (germline): MNHNS, SASEGT. V was cut by 5 bases and J by 0 bases, with 13 bases left in between. The CDR3 here is CASSISSGVNTEAFF. For the CDR3, the DNA is TGTGCCAGCAGTATTTCGTCAGGTGTGAACACTGAAGCTTTCTTT.

The chain links TRBV7-6 to TRBJ2-3; D uncertain. This CDR3 has 15 residues. The germline gives CDR1 SGHVS, CDR2 FNYEAQ. Trimming removed 3 bases from V and 2 bases from J, with 12 bases in between. CDR3 coding DNA: TGTGCCAGCAGCTTTGGTTATAGAGACACAGATACGCAGTATTTT. This sequence encodes CASSFGYRDTDTQYF. The full variable domain, its missing parts supplied by reference TRBV7-6 and TRBJ2-3, is GAGVSQSPRYKVTKRGQDVALRCDPISGHVSLYWYRQALGQGPEFLTYFNYEAQQDKSGLPNDRFSAERPEGSISTLTIQRTEQRDSAMYRCASSFGYRDTDTQYFGPGTRLTVL.

This clonotype was seen a handful of times. The chain uses TRBV5-5 and TRBJ2-7; D possibly corresponds to TRBD1 (5 bases). V was clipped by 1 base and J by 3 bases, with 11 bases between them. The CDR3 totals 14 residues. Germline CDR1 and CDR2: SGHKS and YYEKEE (reference sequence). CDR3 bases: TGTGCCAGCAGCTTGTGGGAACAGGACTACGAGCAGTACGTC. Translating it yields CASSLWEQDYEQYV.

This chain connects TRBV3-1 to TRBJ2-2; D call uncertain. The CDR3 consists of 14 residues. Between the trimmed V and J ends, which lost 2 bases and 8 bases, there was a span of 12 bases. Germline CDR1 reads LGHDT; CDR2 reads YNNKEL (reference sequence). This CDR3 is CASSQLLATGELFF. The CDR3 region has the DNA TGTGCCAGCAGCCAACTGTTAGCCACGGGGGAGCTGTTTTTT.

The chain links TRBV5-1 to TRBJ2-7; 13 bases line up with TRBD2. The germline gives CDR1 SGHRS, CDR2 YFSETQ. J gave up 4 bases and V 3 bases, and 7 bases lay outside the gene matches. The CDR3 sequence is 16 residues long. This CDR3 reads CASSSKRTSGGYEQYF. DNA of the CDR3: TGCGCCAGCAGCTCGAAGAGGACTAGCGGGGGATACGAGCAGTACTTC.

This chain connects TRBV9 to TRBJ2-3; 12 bases are a match to TRBD2. The CDR3 extends over 17 amino acids. J lost 3 bases, V lost 4 bases, and 9 bases had no gene match. Germline V gene sequence: CDR1 SGDLS, CDR2 YYNGEE. Written as DNA, the CDR3 is TGTGCCAGCAGCTTCCGATCCGGGACTAGCGGGACAGATACGCAGTATTTT. It yields the protein CASSFRSGTSGTDTQYF.

Ten or more counts support this clonotype. The chain combines TRBV5-4 with TRBJ2-2; either TRBD1 or TRBD2 may fit D (5 bases each). V was shortened by 4 bases and J by 2 bases, with 15 bases between the two germline ends. Germline V gene data show CDR1 as SGHNT and CDR2 as YYREEE (reference sequence). The CDR3 consists of 16 residues. CDR3 DNA sequence: TGTGCCAGCAGCCCATGGACCGGGGCAAACACCGGGGAGCTGTTTTTT. Translation gives CASSPWTGANTGELFF.

This clonotype has only a few counts. The chain recombines TRBV6-2 or TRBV6-3 with TRBJ2-2; TRBD1 aligns across 10 bases. Germline V lookup: CDR1 MNHEY, CDR2 SVGEGT. This CDR3 has 16 amino acids. Losses at the gene ends were 3 bases for V and 4 bases for J; bases not matched to a gene: 5. CDR3: CASSYLGTGVTGELFF. CDR3 bases: TGTGCCAGCAGTTATCTTGGGACAGGGGTCACCGGGGAGCTGTTTTTT.

This clonotype has a count of ten or more. This chain connects TRBV7-8 to TRBJ1-2, with D possibly TRBD1 on 6 matching bases. The CDR3 is 15 amino acids. CDR1 SGHVS and CDR2 FQNEAQ come from the germline V gene. The V end lost 0 bases, the J end lost 6 bases, and 14 bases lay between the germline ends. CDR3 residues: CASSLAGGAVNGYTF. CDR3 DNA: TGTGCCAGCAGCTTAGCAGGGGGAGCAGTGAATGGCTACACCTTC.

The sample holds many counts of this clonotype. The genes are TRBV7-8 and TRBJ2-1; D could derive from TRBD1 or TRBD2 (5 bases each). The length of the CDR3 is 15 residues. V dropped 5 bases and J dropped 9 bases, with 20 bases sitting between them. The germline CDR1 and CDR2 sequences are SGHVS and FQNEAQ. The CDR3 here is CASSPYTEGMGEQFF. CDR3 nucleotide sequence: TGTGCCAGCAGCCCATACACCGAGGGGATGGGTGAGCAGTTCTTC.

This clonotype occurred a few times. The chain employs TRBV7-2 and TRBJ2-1; D gene uncertain. This CDR3 has 13 amino acids. Germline V gives CDR1 SGHTA, CDR2 FQGNSA. The V and J ends lost 3 bases and 3 bases respectively, with 6 bases between them. CDR3 bases: TGTGCCAGCAGCTTGCCCGTCTACAATGAGCAGTTCTTC. It encodes CASSLPVYNEQFF. The full variable domain, completed using reference TRBV7-2 and TRBJ2-1, is GAGVSQSPSNKVTEKGKDVELRCDPISGHTALYWYRQSLGQGLEFLIYFQGNSAPDKSGLPSDRFSAERTGGSVSTLTIQRTQQEDSAVYLCASSLPVYNEQFFGPGTRLTVL.

This clonotype was seen many times. This chain joins TRBV15 and TRBJ1-2; 7 bases agree with TRBD1. The germline V gene has CDR1 LNHNV and CDR2 YYDKDF (reference sequence). V gave up 4 bases and J gave up 4 bases; unmatched junction bases: 9. This CDR3 has 15 amino acids. CDR3 nucleotides: TGTGCCACCAGCATCAGACAGGGCTTTAGCTATGGCTACACCTTC. It encodes CATSIRQGFSYGYTF.

V is TRBV7-2 and J is TRBJ2-7; D perhaps matches TRBD2 (5 bases). V lost 3 bases, J lost 3 bases, and 12 bases lay in between. Looked up from germline, CDR1 is SGHTA and CDR2 is FQGNSA. The CDR3 totals 14 residues. The CDR3 DNA reads as TGTGCCAGCAGCTTTCGTCGGGGAAACTACGAGCAGTACTTC. Encoded protein: CASSFRRGNYEQYF.

This clonotype showed up many times. This sequence joins TRBV7-2 and TRBJ1-5; D unresolved. Trimming shortened V by 2 bases and J by 1 base, and 6 bases separated the two germline ends. CDR3 length: 14 residues. In germline, CDR1 is SGHTA, CDR2 FQGNSA. The DNA for the CDR3 is TGTGCCAGCAGCTTACGGCGGAGCAATCAGCCCCAGCATTTT. Protein sequence: CASSLRRSNQPQHF. The complete variable domain, with remaining parts taken from reference TRBV7-2 and TRBJ1-5, reads GAGVSQSPSNKVTEKGKDVELRCDPISGHTALYWYRQSLGQGLEFLIYFQGNSAPDKSGLPSDRFSAERTGGSVSTLTIQRTQQEDSAVYLCASSLRRSNQPQHFGDGTRLSIL.

The chain links TRBV18 to TRBJ1-1, with D possibly being TRBD1 (5 bases). CDR3 length: 14 residues. The ends were cut back, 3 bases at V and 1 base at J, with 9 bases in the middle. Germline V lookup: CDR1 KGHSH, CDR2 LQKENI. CDR3 in DNA: TGTGCCAGCTCACCCCTGGACAAGAACACTGAAGCTTTCTTT. This gives the protein CASSPLDKNTEAFF.

The table lists this clonotype with a few counts. V is TRBV4-2 and J is TRBJ2-5, with a weak D call TRBD2 (5 bases). With 1 base removed from V and 5 bases from J, the gap between germline ends came to 8 bases. Germline V gene data show CDR1 as LGHNA and CDR2 as YNFKEQ. The CDR3 covers 13 residues. The CDR3 DNA is TGTGCCAGCAGCCAAGTGGGGAGTGAGACCCAGTACTTC. This sequence encodes CASSQVGSETQYF.

This clonotype was seen more than once but under ten times. The V call is TRBV7-6, the J call TRBJ2-3, with 8 bases matching TRBD2. After removal of 2 bases from V and 0 bases from J, the junction contained 7 bases not matched to a gene. From germline, CDR1 is SGHVS and CDR2 FNYEAQ. CDR3 length equals 17 residues. The CDR3 is CASSLFGGGPSTDTQYF. The CDR3 nucleotides read TGTGCCAGCAGCTTATTCGGCGGGGGGCCTAGCACAGATACGCAGTATTTT.

This clonotype has at least ten counts. V is TRBV5-6 and J is TRBJ2-3, with 7 bases fitting TRBD1. The germline CDR1 and CDR2 sequences are SGHDT and YYEEEE. J gave up 3 bases and V 6 bases, and 7 bases lay outside the gene matches. CDR3 length equals 14 residues. CDR3 protein: CASIGRGLTDTQYF. The CDR3 DNA is TGTGCCAGCATCGGCAGGGGGTTGACAGATACGCAGTATTTT.

This clonotype was seen at least ten times. The genes are TRBV29-1 and TRBJ1-5; TRBD1 is a possible D gene (5 bases). Trimming cost V 7 bases and J 2 bases, with 9 bases left between them. The CDR3 length is 12 residues. Germline CDR1 is SQVTM and CDR2 is ANQGSEA. The CDR3 DNA reads TGCAGCGGAGGGGATGGCAATCAGCCCCAGCATTTT. Protein: CSGGDGNQPQHF.

This clonotype was detected only a few times. J is TRBJ2-7 and V is TRBV6-5; D is ambiguous. V dropped 2 bases and J dropped 5 bases, with 16 bases sitting between them. This CDR3 spans 15 amino acids. Germline-derived CDR1 and CDR2 are MNHEY and SVGAGI. The CDR3 here is CASSYGVSEFDEQYF. Here the CDR3 DNA reads TGTGCCAGCAGTTACGGGGTCAGTGAATTCGACGAGCAGTACTTC.

J is TRBJ2-7 and V is TRBV5-1; maybe TRBD1 (6 bases). CDR1 and CDR2 from the germline V gene are SGHRS and YFSETQ. The CDR3 spans 13 residues. The V and J ends lost 0 bases and 6 bases respectively, with 10 bases between them. CDR3 in amino acids: CASSLAVGGEQYV. The CDR3 DNA follows: TGCGCCAGCAGCTTGGCCGTAGGGGGCGAGCAGTACGTC.

This clonotype appeared many times. The rearrangement joins TRBV5-1 to TRBJ2-1; 11 bases line up with TRBD2. Germline-derived CDR1 and CDR2 are SGHRS and YFSETQ. The CDR3 covers 16 residues. Unmatched junction bases numbered 8, after V lost 1 base and J lost 8 bases. The CDR3 nucleotides are TGCGCCAGCAGCTTGTTGCCTCTAGCGGGGGGCCATGAGCAGTTCTTC. Residues: CASSLLPLAGGHEQFF.

V is TRBV6-2 or TRBV6-3 and J is TRBJ1-1; tentatively, D is TRBD1 (6 bases). The CDR3 consists of 15 residues. V lost 7 bases to trimming and J lost 0 bases, with 15 bases between them. Germline V gene lookup returns CDR1 MNHEY and CDR2 SVGEGT. CDR3 DNA: TGTGCCAGCATCATGGACAGCAGGATGAACACTGAAGCTTTCTTT. Residues: CASIMDSRMNTEAFF.

Details on this clonotype: A much larger clonotype is one base distant, so this may be a read error. V and J are TRBV9 and TRBJ2-6, with D perhaps matching TRBD1 (8 bases). The CDR3 has 19 amino acids. In germline, CDR1 is SGDLS, CDR2 YYNGEE. The CDR3 nucleotides read TGTGCCAGCTGCGTAGTTCCCTACAGGGGGGGGTCTGGGGCCAACGTCCTGACTTTC. This encodes CASCVVPYRGGSGANVLTF.

The rearrangement joins TRBV5-1 to TRBJ1-1; 10 bases map to TRBD1. Germline V gene sequence: CDR1 SGHRS, CDR2 YFSETQ. After removal of 3 bases from V and 6 bases from J, the junction contained 5 bases not matched to a gene. This CDR3 contains 14 residues. CDR3 DNA sequence: TGCGCCAGCAGCTCGACAGGGGGCTCGGCTGAAGCTTTCTTT. Protein sequence: CASSSTGGSAEAFF.

J is TRBJ2-7 and V is TRBV4-1; D perhaps matches TRBD2 (5 bases). The CDR3 has 15 residues. V gave up 1 base and J gave up 3 bases, with 13 bases separating them. The germline gives CDR1 MGHRA, CDR2 YSYEKL. The CDR3 spells CASSQAGIDGYEQYF. In DNA form, the CDR3 reads TGCGCCAGCAGCCAAGCCGGGATCGATGGCTACGAGCAGTACTTC.

This clonotype was observed once. The chain combines TRBV5-6 with TRBJ2-5; D gene uncertain. With 4 bases removed from V and 3 bases from J, the gap between germline ends came to 13 bases. Germline values: CDR1 SGHDT, CDR2 YYEEEE. CDR3 length: 14 residues. This CDR3 reads CASSPPALEETQYF. DNA for the CDR3: TGTGCCAGCAGCCCTCCGGCATTGGAAGAGACCCAGTACTTC.

This clonotype was observed many times. The chain couples TRBV20-1 to TRBJ2-7; D might be TRBD1 (5 bases). In germline, CDR1 is DFQATT, CDR2 SNEGSKA (reference sequence). The CDR3 runs 12 residues. V lost 5 bases and J lost 3, with 11 bases in between. The CDR3, as DNA: TGCAGTGCTCAGGGCCGTGACTACGAGCAGTACTTC. Encoded protein: CSAQGRDYEQYF.

This clonotype has only a few counts. V gene TRBV18 combines with J gene TRBJ2-6; D not certain. V was shortened by 3 bases and J by 2 bases, with 8 bases between the two germline ends. The CDR3 is 15 residues long. CDR1 is KGHSH and CDR2 is LQKENI in the germline V gene. The CDR3 protein is CASSPRGAGANVLTF. CDR3 nucleotide sequence: TGTGCCAGCTCACCCAGAGGTGCTGGGGCCAACGTCCTGACTTTC.

There are a few counts of this clonotype. V is TRBV5-1 and J is TRBJ1-1; D uncertain. Trimming cost V 6 bases and J 1 base, with 10 bases left between them. The CDR3 extends over 13 amino acids. Looked up from germline, CDR1 is SGHRS and CDR2 is YFSETQ. The CDR3 DNA reads TGCGCCAGCACCCTCGGGGAGAACACTGAAGCTTTCTTT. This encodes CASTLGENTEAFF.